Sequencing of this T cell receptor (beta chain) was carried out in a study of Tregs in tolerant kidney transplant recipients. TCRdb's copy holds only in-frame clones and misses some; the assay was immunoSEQ multiplex PCR. The table includes about 21,000 clones, over 70% detected once. Germline V gives CDR1 GTSNPN, CDR2 SVGIG (reference sequence). V was cut by 5 bases and J by 3 bases, with 19 bases left in between. This CDR3 region has 15 residues. Related graft donors supplied nonmyeloablative bone marrow transplants, and mixed chimerism was transient. Unstimulated Tregs (CD4+CD25+CD127-) and CD4+CD25- non-Tregs were sorted from PBMCs. On this clone itself: What it recognizes is unknown.

Overall study findings and caveats: Changing PCR primers prevented nucleotide comparison between some patients' samples.

The source of this sequence is a human patient who received a combined kidney and bone marrow transplant. Some T cells may be provided by the graft donor. The source was CD8+ T cells from blood (PBMCs), collected 6 months after the transplant. The chain uses TRBV30 and TRBJ1-2; D ambiguous. The CDR3 region has the DNA TGTGCCTGGGAACAAGAGACTATTGGAGACTATGGCTACACCTTC. It specifies CAWEQETIGDYGYTF.